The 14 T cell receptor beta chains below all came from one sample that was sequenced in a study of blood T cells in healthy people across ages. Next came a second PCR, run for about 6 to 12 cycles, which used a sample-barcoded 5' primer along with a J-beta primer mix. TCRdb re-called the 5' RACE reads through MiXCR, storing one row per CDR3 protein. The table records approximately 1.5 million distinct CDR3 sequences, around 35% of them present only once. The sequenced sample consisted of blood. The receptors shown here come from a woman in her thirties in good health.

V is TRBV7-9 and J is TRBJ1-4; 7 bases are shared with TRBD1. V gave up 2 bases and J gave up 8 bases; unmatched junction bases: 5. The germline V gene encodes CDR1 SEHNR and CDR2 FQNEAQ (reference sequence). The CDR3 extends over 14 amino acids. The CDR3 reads CASSLPGQDEKLFF. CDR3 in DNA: TGTGCCAGCAGCTTACCCGGACAGGACGAAAAACTGTTTTTT.

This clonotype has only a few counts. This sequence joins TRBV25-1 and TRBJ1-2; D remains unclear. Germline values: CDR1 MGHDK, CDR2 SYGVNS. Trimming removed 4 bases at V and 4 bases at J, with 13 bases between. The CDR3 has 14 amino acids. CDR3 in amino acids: CASSGEAWSYGYTF. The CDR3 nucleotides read TGTGCCAGCAGTGGAGAGGCCTGGAGCTATGGCTACACCTTC.

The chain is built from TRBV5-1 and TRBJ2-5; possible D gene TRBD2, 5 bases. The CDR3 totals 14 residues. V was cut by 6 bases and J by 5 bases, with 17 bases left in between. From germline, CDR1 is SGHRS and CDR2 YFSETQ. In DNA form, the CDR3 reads TGCGCCAGCAATCGCGACTACCTCACCGAGACCCAGTACTTC. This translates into CASNRDYLTETQYF.

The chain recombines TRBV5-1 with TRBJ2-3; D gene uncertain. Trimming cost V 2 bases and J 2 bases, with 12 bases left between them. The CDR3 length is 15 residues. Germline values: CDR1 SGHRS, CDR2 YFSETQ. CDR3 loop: CASSFSDKYTDTQYF. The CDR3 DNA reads TGCGCCAGCAGCTTTTCAGACAAATACACAGATACGCAGTATTTT.

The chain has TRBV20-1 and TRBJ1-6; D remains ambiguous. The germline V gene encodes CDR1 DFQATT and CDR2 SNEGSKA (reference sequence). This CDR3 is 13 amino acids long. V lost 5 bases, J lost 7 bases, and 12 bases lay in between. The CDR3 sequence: CSAYSATNSPLHF. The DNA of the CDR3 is TGCAGTGCTTATTCCGCAACCAATTCACCCCTCCACTTT.

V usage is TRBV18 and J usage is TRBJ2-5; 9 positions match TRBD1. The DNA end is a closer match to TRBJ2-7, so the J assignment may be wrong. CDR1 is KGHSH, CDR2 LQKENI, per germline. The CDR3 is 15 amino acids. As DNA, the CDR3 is TGTGCCAGCTCACCTCTACCACAGGGGGCCGACGAGCAGTACTTC. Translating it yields CASSPLPQGADEQYF.

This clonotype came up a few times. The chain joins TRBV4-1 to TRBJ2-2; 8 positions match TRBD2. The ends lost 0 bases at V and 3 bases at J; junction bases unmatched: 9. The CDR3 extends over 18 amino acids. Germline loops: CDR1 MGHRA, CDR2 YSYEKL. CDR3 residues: CASSQDPSGYRDTGELFF. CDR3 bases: TGCGCCAGCAGCCAAGACCCTAGCGGGTATAGGGACACCGGGGAGCTGTTTTTT.

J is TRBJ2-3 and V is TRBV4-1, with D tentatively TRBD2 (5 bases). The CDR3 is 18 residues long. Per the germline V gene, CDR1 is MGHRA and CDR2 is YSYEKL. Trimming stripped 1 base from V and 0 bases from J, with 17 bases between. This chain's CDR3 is CASSQARIVRASTDTQYF. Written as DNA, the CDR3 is TGCGCCAGCAGCCAAGCAAGAATAGTGAGGGCTAGCACAGATACGCAGTATTTT.

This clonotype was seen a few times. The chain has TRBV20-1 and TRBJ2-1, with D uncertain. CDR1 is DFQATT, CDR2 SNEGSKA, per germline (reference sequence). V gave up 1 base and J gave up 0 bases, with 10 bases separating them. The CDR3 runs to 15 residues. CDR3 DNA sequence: TGCAGTGCTAGAGCTACGAAAAGCTCCTACAATGAGCAGTTCTTC. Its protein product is CSARATKSSYNEQFF.

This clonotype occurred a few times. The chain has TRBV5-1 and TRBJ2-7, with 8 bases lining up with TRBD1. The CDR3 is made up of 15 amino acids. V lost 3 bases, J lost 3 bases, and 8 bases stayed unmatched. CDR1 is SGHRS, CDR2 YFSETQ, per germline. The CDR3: CASSSGTGWDYEQYF. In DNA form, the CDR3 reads TGCGCCAGCAGCTCGGGGACAGGTTGGGACTACGAGCAGTACTTC.

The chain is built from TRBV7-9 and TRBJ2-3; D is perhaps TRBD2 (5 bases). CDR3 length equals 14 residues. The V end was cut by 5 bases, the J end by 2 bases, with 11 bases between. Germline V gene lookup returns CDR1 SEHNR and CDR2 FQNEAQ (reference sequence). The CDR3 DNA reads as TGTGCCAGCAGCCCCGGGATCGTCACAGATACGCAGTATTTT. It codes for CASSPGIVTDTQYF.

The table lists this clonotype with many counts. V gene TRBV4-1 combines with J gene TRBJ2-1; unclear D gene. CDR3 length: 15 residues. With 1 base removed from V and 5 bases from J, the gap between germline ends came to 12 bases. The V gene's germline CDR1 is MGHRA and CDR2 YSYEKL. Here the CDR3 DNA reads TGCGCCAGCAGCCAAGGCCGGAGTCCAGACAATGAGCAGTTCTTC. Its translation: CASSQGRSPDNEQFF.

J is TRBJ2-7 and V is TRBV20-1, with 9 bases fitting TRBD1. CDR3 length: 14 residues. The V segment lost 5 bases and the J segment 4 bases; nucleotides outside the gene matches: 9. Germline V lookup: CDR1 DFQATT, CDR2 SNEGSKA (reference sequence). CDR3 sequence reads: CSASPPGQGYEQYF. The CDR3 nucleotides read TGCAGTGCTTCTCCGCCGGGACAGGGATACGAGCAGTACTTC.

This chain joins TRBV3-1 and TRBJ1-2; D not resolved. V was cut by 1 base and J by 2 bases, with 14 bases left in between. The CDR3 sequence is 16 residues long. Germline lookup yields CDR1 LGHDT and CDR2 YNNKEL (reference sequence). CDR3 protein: CASSQGGSRGNYGYTF. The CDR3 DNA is TGTGCCAGCAGCCAAGGAGGGAGTCGAGGGAACTATGGCTACACCTTC. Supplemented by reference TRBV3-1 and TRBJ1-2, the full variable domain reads DTAVSQTPKYLVTQMGNDKSIKCEQNLGHDTMYWYKQDSKKFLKIMFSYNNKELIINETVPNRFSPKSPDKAHLNLHINSLELGDSAVYFCASSQGGSRGNYGYTFGSGTRLTVV.